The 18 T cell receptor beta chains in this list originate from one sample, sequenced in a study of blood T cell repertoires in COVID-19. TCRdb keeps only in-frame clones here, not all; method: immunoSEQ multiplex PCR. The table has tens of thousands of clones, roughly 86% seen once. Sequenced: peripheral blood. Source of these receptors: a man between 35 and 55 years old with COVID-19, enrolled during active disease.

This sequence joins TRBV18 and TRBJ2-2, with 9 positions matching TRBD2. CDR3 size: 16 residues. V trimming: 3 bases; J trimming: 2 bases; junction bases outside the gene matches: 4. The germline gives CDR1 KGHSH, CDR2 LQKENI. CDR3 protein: CASSPLAGLNTGELFF. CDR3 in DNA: TGTGCCAGCTCACCCCTAGCGGGGCTTAACACCGGGGAGCTGTTTTTT.

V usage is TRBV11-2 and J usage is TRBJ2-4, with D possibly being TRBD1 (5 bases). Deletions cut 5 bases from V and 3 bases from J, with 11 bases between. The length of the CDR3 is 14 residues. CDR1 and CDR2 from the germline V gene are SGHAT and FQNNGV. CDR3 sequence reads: CASSPAGYKNIQYF. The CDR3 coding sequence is TGTGCCAGCAGCCCCGCAGGGTACAAAAACATTCAGTACTTC.

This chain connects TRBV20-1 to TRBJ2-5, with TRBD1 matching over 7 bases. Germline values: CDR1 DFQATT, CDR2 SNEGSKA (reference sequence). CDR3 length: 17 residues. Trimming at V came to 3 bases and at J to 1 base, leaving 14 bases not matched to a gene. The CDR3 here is CSASYPARDSFQETQYF. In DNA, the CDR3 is TGCAGTGCTAGTTATCCGGCCCGGGACAGCTTCCAAGAGACCCAGTACTTC.

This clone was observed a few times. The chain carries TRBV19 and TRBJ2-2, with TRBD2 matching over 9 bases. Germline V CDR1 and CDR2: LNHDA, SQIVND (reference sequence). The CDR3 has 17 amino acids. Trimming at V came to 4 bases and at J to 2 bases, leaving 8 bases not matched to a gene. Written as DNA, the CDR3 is TGTGCCAGTAGTAGTCCGGTGACTAGCGGTAACACCGGGGAGCTGTTTTTT. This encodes CASSSPVTSGNTGELFF.

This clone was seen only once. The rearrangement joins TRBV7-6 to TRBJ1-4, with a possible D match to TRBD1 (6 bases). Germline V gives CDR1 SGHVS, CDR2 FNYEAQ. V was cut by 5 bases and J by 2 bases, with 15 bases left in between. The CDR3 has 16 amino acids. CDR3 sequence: CASSNRVGGTNEKLFF. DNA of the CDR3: TGTGCCAGCAGCAACAGGGTCGGGGGGACTAATGAAAAACTGTTTTTT.

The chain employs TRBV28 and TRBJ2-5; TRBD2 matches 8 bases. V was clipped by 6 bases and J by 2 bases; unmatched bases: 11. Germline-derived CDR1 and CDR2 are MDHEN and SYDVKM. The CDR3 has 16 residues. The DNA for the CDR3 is TGTGCCAGCAGCAAAGGGACTAGGAAGATGCAAGAGACCCAGTACTTC. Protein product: CASSKGTRKMQETQYF.

CDR3 loop: CASGQGSSYNEQFF. The DNA of the CDR3 is TGTGCCAGCGGACAGGGGAGCTCCTACAATGAGCAGTTCTTC. This sequence joins TRBV2 and TRBJ2-1; 9 nucleotides line up with TRBD1. V shed 8 bases and J 0 bases; nucleotides not matched to a gene: 2. Germline values: CDR1 SNHLY, CDR2 FYNNEI. The CDR3 loop spans 14 amino acids.

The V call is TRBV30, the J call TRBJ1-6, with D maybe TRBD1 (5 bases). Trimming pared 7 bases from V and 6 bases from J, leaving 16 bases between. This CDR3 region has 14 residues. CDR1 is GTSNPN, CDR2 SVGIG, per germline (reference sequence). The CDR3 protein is CASSGRFSNSPLHF. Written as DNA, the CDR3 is TGTGCCTCCTCAGGGAGGTTCTCTAATTCACCCCTCCACTTT.

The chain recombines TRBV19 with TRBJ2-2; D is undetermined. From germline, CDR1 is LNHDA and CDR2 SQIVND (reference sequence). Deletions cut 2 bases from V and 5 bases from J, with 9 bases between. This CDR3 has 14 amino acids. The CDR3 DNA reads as TGTGCCAGTAGTATAAACCCAGTAACCGGGGAGCTGTTTTTT. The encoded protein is CASSINPVTGELFF.

The CDR3 region is CASSSEQGSNYGYTF. CDR3 in DNA: TGTGCCAGCAGCTCAGAACAGGGATCTAACTATGGCTACACCTTC. V and J are TRBV5-4 and TRBJ1-2; possibly TRBD1 for D (6 bases). Trimming pared 3 bases from V and 0 bases from J, leaving 12 bases between. The CDR3 runs to 15 residues. Looked up from germline, CDR1 is SGHNT and CDR2 is YYREEE (reference sequence).

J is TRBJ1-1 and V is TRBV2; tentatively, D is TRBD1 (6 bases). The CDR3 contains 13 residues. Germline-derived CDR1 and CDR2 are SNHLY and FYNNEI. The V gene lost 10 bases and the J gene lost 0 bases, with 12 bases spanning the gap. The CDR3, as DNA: TGTGCCATCAAGGACAGCTTGAACACTGAAGCTTTCTTT. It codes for CAIKDSLNTEAFF.

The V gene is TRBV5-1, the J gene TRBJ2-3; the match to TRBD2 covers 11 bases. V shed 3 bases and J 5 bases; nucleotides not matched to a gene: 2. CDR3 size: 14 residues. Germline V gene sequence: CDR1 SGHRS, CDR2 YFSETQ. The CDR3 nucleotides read TGCGCCAGCAGCTCAGGGACTAGCGGAGATACGCAGTATTTT. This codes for CASSSGTSGDTQYF.

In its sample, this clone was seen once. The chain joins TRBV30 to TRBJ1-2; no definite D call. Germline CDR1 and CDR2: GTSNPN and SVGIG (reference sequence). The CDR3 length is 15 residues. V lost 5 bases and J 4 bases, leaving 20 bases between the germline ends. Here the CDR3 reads CAWVKGGREVYGYTF. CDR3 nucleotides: TGTGCCTGGGTTAAGGGTGGGAGAGAGGTCTATGGCTACACCTTC. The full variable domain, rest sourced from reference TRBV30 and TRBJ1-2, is SQTIHQWPATLVQPVGSPLSLECTVEGTSNPNLYWYRQAAGRGLQLLFYSVGIGQISSEVPQNLSASRPQDRQFILSSKKLLLSDSGFYLCAWVKGGREVYGYTFGSGTRLTVV.

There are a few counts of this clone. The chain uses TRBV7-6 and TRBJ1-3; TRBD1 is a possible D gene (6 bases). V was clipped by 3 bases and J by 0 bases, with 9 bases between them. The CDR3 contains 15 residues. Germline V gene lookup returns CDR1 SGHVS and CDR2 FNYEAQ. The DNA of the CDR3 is TGTGCCAGCAGCTTCCGGGACAACTCTGGAAACACCATATATTTT. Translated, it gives CASSFRDNSGNTIYF.

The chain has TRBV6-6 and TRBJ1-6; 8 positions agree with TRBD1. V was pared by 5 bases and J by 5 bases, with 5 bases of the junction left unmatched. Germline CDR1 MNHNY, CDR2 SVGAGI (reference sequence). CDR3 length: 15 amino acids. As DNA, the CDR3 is TGTGCCAGCAGTCCCGCGGACAGGGATAATTCACCCCTCCACTTT. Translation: CASSPADRDNSPLHF.

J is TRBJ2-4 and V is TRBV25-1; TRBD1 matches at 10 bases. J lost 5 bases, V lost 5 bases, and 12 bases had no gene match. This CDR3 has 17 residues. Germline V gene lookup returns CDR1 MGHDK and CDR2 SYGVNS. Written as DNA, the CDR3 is TGTGCCAGCAGTTCGGATCCGGGACAGGGGAACCAAAACATTCAGTACTTC. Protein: CASSSDPGQGNQNIQYF.

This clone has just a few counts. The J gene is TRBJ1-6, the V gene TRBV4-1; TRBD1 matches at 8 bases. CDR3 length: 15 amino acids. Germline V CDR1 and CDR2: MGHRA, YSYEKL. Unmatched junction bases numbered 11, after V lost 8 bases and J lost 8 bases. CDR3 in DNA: TGCGCCAGCGGCTCAATACAGGGGGACTATTCACCCCTCCACTTT. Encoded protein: CASGSIQGDYSPLHF.

The CDR3 coding sequence is TGTGCCAGCAGCACCCAGGGTGGTGGAGCTTTCTTT. Amino acid sequence: CASSTQGGGAFF. The chain is built from TRBV7-2 and TRBJ1-1; D is perhaps TRBD1 (5 bases). CDR3 length equals 12 residues. Germline V gene sequence: CDR1 SGHTA, CDR2 FQGNSA. Trimming removed 5 bases from V and 10 bases from J, with 14 bases in between. Combining the CDR3 with reference TRBV7-2 and TRBJ1-1 gives the whole variable domain GAGVSQSPSNKVTEKGKDVELRCDPISGHTALYWYRQSLGQGLEFLIYFQGNSAPDKSGLPSDRFSAERTGGSVSTLTIQRTQQEDSAVYLCASSTQGGGAFFGQGTRLTVV.